This TCR beta chain was sequenced for a study of T cells in Graves' hyperthyroidism and ophthalmopathy. Study observations and caveats: Blood also contained most expanded thyroid clonotypes above 0.001.

What was amplified from RNA transcripts were TCR beta CDR3 regions. An initial round of RT-PCR targeting the TCR CDR3 relied on the HTBI primer set. A single record per CDR3 protein comes from TCRdb applying MiXCR to the multiplex PCR reads. The sample yields about 420,000 distinct CDR3 sequences, about 15% seen once. This clonotype was picked up one time. The antigen is not known. It may be a read error: a sequence one base away is much more abundant. This CDR3 region has 12 residues. Germline loops: CDR1 SGHDT, CDR2 YYEEEE. V was trimmed by 3 bases and J by 3 bases, leaving 4 bases between them. The source of this sequence is a woman aged 18-30 years with Graves' hyperthyroidism. V and J are TRBV5-6 and TRBJ2-1; D is unresolved. The sequenced sample was blood. DNA of the CDR3: TGTGCCAGCAGCTGGGGCTACAATGAGCAGTTCTTC. It yields the protein CASSWGYNEQFF.